A selection of T cell receptor beta chains follows, all from one sample in a study of T cells in Graves' hyperthyroidism and ophthalmopathy. TCRdb called the multiplex PCR reads again in MiXCR, with one record for every CDR3 protein. Of around 620,000 distinct CDR3 sequences listed, 15% to 20% were seen once; the top ten hold 3.8%. The specimen was blood. The source is a woman in her twenties or thirties with Graves' hyperthyroidism. Each CDR3 is given with its conserved first and last residue. The order of the fields is clone size, V gene, J gene, D gene, CDR3 length, CDR3 DNA, CDR3 protein. The D gene is left open where the match is weak. Rows give clone size only sometimes, using once, few, many, or a class for an expanded clone.

>NA|TRBV28|TRBJ2-3|NA|15
TGTGCCAGCAGTTTTATAGGATCGGATTCAGATACGCAGTATTTT
CASSFIGSDSDTQYF
>many|TRBV28|TRBJ2-3|TRBD2|15
TGTGCCAGCAGCGGGGGGGTGGCGCCTAGGGGTACGCAGTATTTT
CASSGGVAPRGTQYF
>NA|TRBV6-5|TRBJ1-5|TRBD1|16
TGTGCCAGCAGTTATTGGACAGGGGCCGGGAATCAGCCCCAGCATTTT
CASSYWTGAGNQPQHF
>NA|TRBV4-2|TRBJ1-5|TRBD1|16
TGTGCCAGCAGCCAAGAGCCAGGGGGCACTTTTCAGCCCCAGCATTTT
CASSQEPGGTFQPQHF
>many|TRBV2|TRBJ2-7|NA|12
TGTGCCAGCCTGACTGGAACCTACGAGCAGTACTTC
CASLTGTYEQYF
>many|TRBV7-2|TRBJ1-6|NA|13
TGTGCCAGCAGCTTATTGGGGGATTCACCCCTCCACTTT
CASSLLGDSPLHF
>few|TRBV7-8|TRBJ2-1|TRBD2|17
TGTGCCAGCAGCTTATCGGGCACTAGCGTCACCTACAATGAGCAGTTCTTC
CASSLSGTSVTYNEQFF
>many|TRBV7-2|TRBJ2-4|NA|13
TGTGCCAGCAGCTTTCGGGATCGGGACATTCAGTACTTC
CASSFRDRDIQYF
>many|TRBV11-2|TRBJ2-1|NA|12
TGTGCCAGCAGCCCTAGGGCGGGAAAGCAGTTCTTC
CASSPRAGKQFF
>many|TRBV6-1|TRBJ1-6|NA|14
TGTGCCAGCAGGCCCGGGGGGATGTATTCACCCCTCCACTTT
CASRPGGMYSPLHF
>few|TRBV4-1|TRBJ2-7|NA|14
TGCGCCAGCAGCCAACAGGACAGTTCCTACGAGCAGTACTTC
CASSQQDSSYEQYF
>many|TRBV27|TRBJ2-7|NA|13
TGTGCCAGCAGTCCTGGGATTTCCTACGAGCAGTACTTC
CASSPGISYEQYF
>many|TRBV5-1|TRBJ2-2|TRBD1|16
TGCGCCAGTCGCGTCTCCGGGACAGGGAACACCGGGGAGCTGTTTTTT
CASRVSGTGNTGELFF
>many|TRBV19|TRBJ2-1|NA|13
TGTGCCACAGCTCCCAGCTCCTACAATGAGCAGTTCTTC
CATAPSSYNEQFF
>few|TRBV30|TRBJ2-7|TRBD2|13
TGTGCCTGGAGTGTTGGGAGGGGATACGAGCAGTACTTC
CAWSVGRGYEQYF
>many|TRBV6-2/TRBV6-3|TRBJ2-7|NA|14
TGTGCCAGCAGTTATCTCGAGGTCTCCTACGAGCAGTACTTC
CASSYLEVSYEQYF
>many|TRBV20-1|TRBJ2-1|TRBD2|14
TGCAGTGCTAGAACTTGGCGGGAGAACAATGAGCAGTTCTTC
CSARTWRENNEQFF
>NA|TRBV20-1|TRBJ2-7|TRBD1|15
TGCAGTGCTAGAGATTGGGACAGCTTCTCCTACGAGCAGTACTTC
CSARDWDSFSYEQYF
>NA|TRBV4-2|TRBJ2-7|TRBD1|16
TGTGCCAGCAGCCAGGATACCGGGACAGTCTCCTACGAGCAGTACTTC
CASSQDTGTVSYEQYF
>many|TRBV28|TRBJ2-2|TRBD2|18
TGTGCCAGCAGTTCCGGGACTAGCGGGAGGTTATACACCGGGGAGCTGTTTTTT
CASSSGTSGRLYTGELFF
>NA|TRBV15|TRBJ2-3|NA|20
TGTGCCACCACCACCCAGAGGATGAATCCTGAGAAGTATAGCACAGATACGCAGTATTTT
CATTTQRMNPEKYSTDTQYF
>NA|TRBV29-1|TRBJ1-5|NA|15
TGCAGCGTTTCATCCGGGACATGGAGCAATCAGCCCCAGCATTTT
CSVSSGTWSNQPQHF
>few|TRBV20-1|TRBJ1-2|TRBD1|14
TGCAGTGCTAGAGCCCAGACAGGGGGAGATGGCTACACCTTC
CSARAQTGGDGYTF
>many|TRBV28|TRBJ1-4|NA|15
TGTGCCAGCAGTTTGCTAGCCTCAACTAATGAAAAACTGTTTTTT
CASSLLASTNEKLFF
>NA|TRBV7-2|TRBJ1-2|NA|13
TGTGCCAGCAGCTTGTGGGAGAACTATGGCTACACCTTC
CASSLWENYGYTF
>few|TRBV30|TRBJ1-1|NA|13
TGTGCCTGGAGTCGGGACCGCCACACTGAAGCTTTCTTT
CAWSRDRHTEAFF
>few|TRBV9|TRBJ1-2|NA|13
TGTGCCAGCAGCCCCCCAGACTACTATGGCTACACCTTC
CASSPPDYYGYTF
>NA|TRBV11-1|TRBJ1-1|NA|16
TGTGCCAGCAGCTTCCACGCGTCCCCAATGAACAGTGAAGCTTTCTTT
CASSFHASPMNSEAFF
>many|TRBV6-2/TRBV6-3|TRBJ2-3|TRBD2|18
TGTGCCAGCAGTTATCTATTCCCGGGAGGGGCTAGCACAGATACGCAGTATTTT
CASSYLFPGGASTDTQYF
>few|TRBV25-1|TRBJ1-1|NA|12
TGTGCCAGCAGTGATGGTCAGTATGAAGCTTTCTTT
CASSDGQYEAFF
>few|TRBV29-1|TRBJ2-5|NA|11
TGCAGCGCCCTCTCGAGGGAGACCCAGTACTTC
CSALSRETQYF
>few|TRBV12-5|TRBJ2-2|TRBD1|15
TGTGCTAGTGGTTTGATGACAGGGGGAACCGGGGAGCTGTTTTTT
CASGLMTGGTGELFF
>many|TRBV11-2|TRBJ1-1|TRBD1|14
TGTGCCAGCAGCTTACTACAGGGGCGAACTGAAGCTTTCTTT
CASSLLQGRTEAFF
>many|TRBV27|TRBJ2-3|NA|13
TGTGCCAGCAGTTTCCCCGGGCAGGGAACGCAGTATTTT
CASSFPGQGTQYF
>many|TRBV27|TRBJ1-1|TRBD1|15
TGTGCCAGCAGACCAACAGGGGATCCGAACACTGAAGCTTTCTTT
CASRPTGDPNTEAFF
>NA|TRBV6-5|TRBJ1-2|NA|14
TGTGCCAGCAGTTACTCTGGAAGTGACTATGGCTACACCTTC
CASSYSGSDYGYTF
>NA|TRBV20-1|TRBJ2-5|NA|15
TGCAGTGCTAGAGTCCGCGAGCCACCCCAAGAGACCCAGTACTTC
CSARVREPPQETQYF
>once|TRBV14|TRBJ1-1|NA|15
TGTGCCAGCAGCCAAGATGTATCGGGTAAGGCTGAAGCTTTCTTT
CASSQDVSGKAEAFF
>few|TRBV18|TRBJ1-5|TRBD1|16
TGTGCCAGCTCACCAGCGGGACAGTGGGGCAATCAGCCCCAGCATTTT
CASSPAGQWGNQPQHF
>many|TRBV7-2|TRBJ2-3|TRBD2|17
TGTGCCAGCCACGGGACTAGCGGGATCTTTAACCCAGATACGCAGTATTTT
CASHGTSGIFNPDTQYF
>NA|TRBV7-6|TRBJ2-7|NA|16
TGTGCCAGCAGCTTAAAAACCCCCAGGCGAGGTGGCGAGCAGTACTTC
CASSLKTPRRGGEQYF
>NA|TRBV5-4|TRBJ1-6|NA|15
TGTGCCAGCAGCTTTAAGAGCGGTGATAATTCACCCCTCCACTTT
CASSFKSGDNSPLHF
>NA|TRBV6-2/TRBV6-3|TRBJ2-3|TRBD2|17
TGTGCCAGCAGTTACACGGGACTAGCGGGGACCACAGATACGCAGTATTTT
CASSYTGLAGTTDTQYF
>NA|TRBV28|TRBJ2-5|TRBD2|14
TGTGCCAGCAGGGTAGCGGGAGGGTCTGAGACCCAGTACTTC
CASRVAGGSETQYF
>NA|TRBV27|TRBJ2-7|NA|13
TGTGCCAGCACCTCGAGGGCCGCTGGCGAGCAGTACTTC
CASTSRAAGEQYF
>NA|TRBV28|TRBJ1-5|TRBD1|15
TGTGCCAGCAACAAACGCAGGGGGAGCAATCAGCCCCAGCATTTT
CASNKRRGSNQPQHF
>many|TRBV20-1|TRBJ2-1|TRBD2|17
TGCAGTGCTAGAGAGGGGACTAGCCTCACTTACTACAATGAGCAGTTCTTC
CSAREGTSLTYYNEQFF
>few|TRBV24-1|TRBJ1-5|NA|13
TGTGCCACCAGCGACCGTCGCCATCAGCCCCAGCATTTT
CATSDRRHQPQHF
>many|TRBV12-3/TRBV12-4|TRBJ2-7|NA|11
TGTGCCAGCAGTTTGGGGATCGAGCAGTACTTC
CASSLGIEQYF
>many|TRBV28|TRBJ1-1|NA|11
TGTGCCAGCAGTTGGGGCACTGAAGCTTTCTTT
CASSWGTEAFF
>many|TRBV27|TRBJ2-7|TRBD2|14
TGTGCCAGCAACCCAGCGGGAGCCACCTACGAGCAGTACTTC
CASNPAGATYEQYF
>NA|TRBV5-8|TRBJ1-5|NA|15
TGTGCCAGCAGCTTGGGGCTGCAGGCTGGTCAGCCCCAGCATTTT
CASSLGLQAGQPQHF
>many|TRBV11-2|TRBJ2-3|TRBD2|18
TGTGCCAGCAGCTTATTCGCGGCTAGCGGGTCACCCACAGATACGCAGTATTTT
CASSLFAASGSPTDTQYF
>few|TRBV6-1|TRBJ2-3|NA|15
TGTGCCAGCAGCTCGGACTCGAGGGGGACAGATACGCAGTATTTT
CASSSDSRGTDTQYF
>many|TRBV11-3|TRBJ2-1|NA|13
TGTGCCAGCAGCTTACTCCTGGGTAATGAGCAGTTCTTC
CASSLLLGNEQFF
>many|TRBV7-2|TRBJ2-4|TRBD1|15
TGTGCCAGCAGCGAGGGACAGGGCTGGGAAAACATTCAGTACTTC
CASSEGQGWENIQYF
>many|TRBV10-2|TRBJ1-1|NA|13
TGCGCCAGCAGTGAAACAGGGCACACTGAAGCTTTCTTT
CASSETGHTEAFF
>few|TRBV10-3|TRBJ1-2|NA|14
TGTGCCATCAGTGAGTCGGAGGAGAGGAATGGCTACACCTTC
CAISESEERNGYTF